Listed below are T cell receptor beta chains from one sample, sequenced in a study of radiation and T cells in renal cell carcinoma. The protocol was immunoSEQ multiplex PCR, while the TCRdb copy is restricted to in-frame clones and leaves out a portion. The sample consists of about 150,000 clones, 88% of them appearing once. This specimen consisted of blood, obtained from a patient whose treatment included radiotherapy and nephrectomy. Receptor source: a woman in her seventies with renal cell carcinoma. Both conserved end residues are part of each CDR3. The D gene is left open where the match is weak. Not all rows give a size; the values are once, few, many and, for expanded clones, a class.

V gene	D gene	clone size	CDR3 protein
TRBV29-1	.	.	CSASDGNSPLHF
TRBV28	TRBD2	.	CASTRLAGGPRETQYF
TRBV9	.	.	CASSVQGLYNEQFF
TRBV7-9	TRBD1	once	CASSQKQGVNYGYTF
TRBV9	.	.	CASSVGGIGYTF
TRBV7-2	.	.	CASSPGWGETQYF
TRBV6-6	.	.	CASSYSGTSYGYTF
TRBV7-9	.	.	CASSPRGHQSSYEQYF
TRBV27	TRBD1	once	CASSSLQGALRNEQFF
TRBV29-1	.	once	CSVEPPGRTEAFF
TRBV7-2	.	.	CASSSERNTIYF
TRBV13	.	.	CASSPPNRAINEQFF
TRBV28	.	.	CASSLVGLNTEAFF
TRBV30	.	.	CAWSGADSGNTIYF
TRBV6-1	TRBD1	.	CASRGTGTYEQYF
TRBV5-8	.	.	CASSPLQVRYEQYF
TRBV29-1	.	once	CSVELSALGEKLFF
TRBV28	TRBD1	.	CASSFAGGVYEQYF
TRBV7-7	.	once	CASSLASGNTIYF
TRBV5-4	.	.	CASSLGGVGTEAFF
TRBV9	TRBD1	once	CASSAGTADNQPQHF
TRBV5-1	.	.	CASSYQGSIQETQYF
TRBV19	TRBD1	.	CASSIEKGQGISEQYF
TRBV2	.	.	CASTGSGNTIYF
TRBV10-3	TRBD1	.	CAISPTGGGNQPQHF
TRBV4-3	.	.	CASSQDSANQPQHF